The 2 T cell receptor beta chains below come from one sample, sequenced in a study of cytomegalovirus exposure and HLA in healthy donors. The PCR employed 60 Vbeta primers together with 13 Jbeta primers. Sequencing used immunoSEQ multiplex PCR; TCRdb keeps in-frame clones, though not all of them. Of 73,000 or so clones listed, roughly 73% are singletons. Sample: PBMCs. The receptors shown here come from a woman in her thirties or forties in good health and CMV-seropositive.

Here the CDR3 DNA reads TGTGCCAGCTCCAGGCCGGCAGGCACCCACTCTGGAAACACCATATATTTT. Translated, it gives CASSRPAGTHSGNTIYF. The J gene is TRBJ1-3, the V gene TRBV18; D not certain. The germline V gene has CDR1 KGHSH and CDR2 LQKENI. V was trimmed by 6 bases and J by 0 bases, leaving 18 bases between them. The CDR3 is 17 amino acids. Variable domain in full (rest from reference TRBV18 and TRBJ1-3): NAGVMQNPRHLVRRRGQEARLRCSPMKGHSHVYWYRQLPEEGLKFMVYLQKENIIDESGMPKERFSAEFPKEGPSILRIQQVVRGDSAAYFCASSRPAGTHSGNTIYFGEGSWLTVV.

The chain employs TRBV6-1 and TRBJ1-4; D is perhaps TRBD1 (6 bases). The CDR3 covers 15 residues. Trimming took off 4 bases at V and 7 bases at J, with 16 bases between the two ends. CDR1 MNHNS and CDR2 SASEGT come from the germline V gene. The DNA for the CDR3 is TGTGCCAGCAGTGGCTCCAGGGTAGGGGGTGAAAAACTGTTTTTT. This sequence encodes CASSGSRVGGEKLFF.